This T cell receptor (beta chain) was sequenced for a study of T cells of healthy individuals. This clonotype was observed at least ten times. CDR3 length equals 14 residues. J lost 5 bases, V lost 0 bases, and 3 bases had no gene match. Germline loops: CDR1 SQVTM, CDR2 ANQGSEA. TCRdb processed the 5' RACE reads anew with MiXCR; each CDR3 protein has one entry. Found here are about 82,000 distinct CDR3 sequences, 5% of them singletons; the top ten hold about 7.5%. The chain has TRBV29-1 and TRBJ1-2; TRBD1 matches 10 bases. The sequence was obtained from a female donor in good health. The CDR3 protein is CSVEDSGQGYGYTF. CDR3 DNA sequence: TGCAGCGTTGAAGATTCGGGACAGGGGTATGGCTACACCTTC.